This T cell receptor beta chain was recorded in a study of spatial heterogeneity in lung cancer (dated by TCRdb to the late 2010s). In the study overall: More beta-chain than alpha-chain transcripts were consistently detected, likely reflecting higher beta-chain transcript abundance. At surgery, roughly 220 tumor regions, 63 to 70 matched nontumor lung samples and 45 to 60 PBMC samples were TCR-sequenced for both alpha and beta chains. Nonsynonymous mutation counts, determined by whole-exome sequencing of tumor tissue, were related to TCR repertoire features. In non-small cell lung cancer, the study quantitatively compared TCR alpha and beta repertoires across several tumor regions, matched nontumor lung, and blood. A strong correlation was found between TCR transcript counts in tumor regions and a T cell transcriptional module score from matched bulk RNA-seq. In the raw uncorrected reads, each unique combination of TCR and UMI appeared more than ten times on average. Results and caveats for the whole study, not just this receptor: TCR-seq coverage of tumor T cells was estimated at only roughly 7.7% for alpha chains and 13% for beta chains. A correlation was observed between the number of expanded intratumoral alpha and beta TCRs and the tumor nonsynonymous mutation count. Counts of ubiquitous and regional expanded TCRs correlated with counts of ubiquitous and regional nonsynonymous mutations, respectively. Confirming at a functional level the hypothesis that regional TCRs recognize regional mutations was considered to require additional single-cell paired TCR alpha and beta sequencing.

The library was built by means of 5' RACE. The sequencing machine was a NextSeq 500. In the TCR library protocol, a unique molecular identifier was attached to each TCR cDNA molecule so that PCR and sequencing errors could be corrected. Under the source paper's analysis protocol: TCR identification, UMI-based error correction and CDR3 extraction were all carried out with Decombinator tools. Expanded TCRs were defined as those above a frequency of 2 per 1,000, corresponding to the top 1% of the tumor frequency distribution. Expanded tumor TCRs statistically deemed absent (corrected P<0.05) from at least one tumor region were classed as regional, and all other expanded tumor TCRs were classed as ubiquitous. Rényi diversity was computed with the R vegan package after subsampling each repertoire 100 times to 5,000 TCRs. CDR3 similarity networks were constructed using string-kernel similarity of amino acid triplets, with links drawn between CDR3s whose pairwise similarity was above 0.82. TCRdb itself trimmed the public reads at Q25 with fastp, ran MiXCR and retained productive beta chains. Rows are unified per CDR3 protein, each entry keeping the most common DNA and genes. TCRdb's processing, not the study's, gives the V and J calls here. A total of around 8,800 distinct CDR3 sequences appear in this sample, roughly 5% of them only once. Approximately 10% of the sample lies in the top ten.

The time point label of this sample denotes: sample taken at primary tumor resection. Samples were obtained from approximately 77 patients with early-stage, untreated non-small cell lung cancer from the lung TRACERx cohort. For TCR sequencing, whole RNA was extracted from tumor and nontumor lung tissue, or from cryopreserved PBMC samples, and no cell sorting was done. A patient was chosen for TCR sequencing only when enough RNA was available from at least two tumor regions. A lung pathologist reviewed the tumor and adjacent nontumor lung specimens before the specimens were selected. CDR1 and CDR2 (LNHDA, SQIVND) derive from the germline V gene (reference sequence). The CDR3, cysteine through phenylalanine, is 12 amino acids long. CDR3 DNA only is kept here, 36 bases in frame from base 1. The germline ends are 5 bases apart after V is trimmed by 4 bases and J by 4 bases. This clonotype has just a few counts. Its antigen is still unknown. There are no base qualities to consult, and no much larger clone falls within one base.

This TCR derives from a female donor with early-stage non-small cell lung cancer. Sample: lung tumor tissue, taken at surgery. The rearranged segments are TRBV19 and TRBJ1-3; there is no confident call for the D gene. The DNA reads TGTGCCAGTAGTACACTCGGAAACACCATATATTTT. Translated, it reads CASSTLGNTIYF.